These 2 T cell receptor beta chains were sequenced from one sample in a study of cytotoxic CD8 clonotypes in ibrutinib-treated CLL. Here immunoSEQ multiplex PCR was the method, and the copy in TCRdb shows in-frame clones only, minus some. The table lists under 150,000 clones, 75% to 85% of them singletons. The sequencing here drew on PBMCs, taken after 36 months of ibrutinib treatment. Receptor source: a human donor with chronic lymphocytic leukemia.

The rearrangement links TRBV5-1 to TRBJ2-7, with D unresolved. Germline V gene data show CDR1 as SGHRS and CDR2 as YFSETQ. The V and J ends lost 1 base and 5 bases respectively, with 13 bases between them. CDR3 length: 14 amino acids. The CDR3 loop is CASSLRSGNHEQYF. DNA for the CDR3: TGCGCCAGCAGCTTGCGATCAGGTAACCACGAGCAGTACTTC.

J is TRBJ1-2 and V is TRBV11-2; 7 nucleotides agree with TRBD1. V was pared by 4 bases and J by 8 bases, with 4 bases of the junction left unmatched. CDR1 SGHAT and CDR2 FQNNGV come from the germline V gene. This CDR3 is built from 12 residues. CDR3 in amino acids: CASSSGGKGYTF. CDR3 bases: TGTGCCAGCAGCTCAGGGGGGAAGGGCTACACCTTC.